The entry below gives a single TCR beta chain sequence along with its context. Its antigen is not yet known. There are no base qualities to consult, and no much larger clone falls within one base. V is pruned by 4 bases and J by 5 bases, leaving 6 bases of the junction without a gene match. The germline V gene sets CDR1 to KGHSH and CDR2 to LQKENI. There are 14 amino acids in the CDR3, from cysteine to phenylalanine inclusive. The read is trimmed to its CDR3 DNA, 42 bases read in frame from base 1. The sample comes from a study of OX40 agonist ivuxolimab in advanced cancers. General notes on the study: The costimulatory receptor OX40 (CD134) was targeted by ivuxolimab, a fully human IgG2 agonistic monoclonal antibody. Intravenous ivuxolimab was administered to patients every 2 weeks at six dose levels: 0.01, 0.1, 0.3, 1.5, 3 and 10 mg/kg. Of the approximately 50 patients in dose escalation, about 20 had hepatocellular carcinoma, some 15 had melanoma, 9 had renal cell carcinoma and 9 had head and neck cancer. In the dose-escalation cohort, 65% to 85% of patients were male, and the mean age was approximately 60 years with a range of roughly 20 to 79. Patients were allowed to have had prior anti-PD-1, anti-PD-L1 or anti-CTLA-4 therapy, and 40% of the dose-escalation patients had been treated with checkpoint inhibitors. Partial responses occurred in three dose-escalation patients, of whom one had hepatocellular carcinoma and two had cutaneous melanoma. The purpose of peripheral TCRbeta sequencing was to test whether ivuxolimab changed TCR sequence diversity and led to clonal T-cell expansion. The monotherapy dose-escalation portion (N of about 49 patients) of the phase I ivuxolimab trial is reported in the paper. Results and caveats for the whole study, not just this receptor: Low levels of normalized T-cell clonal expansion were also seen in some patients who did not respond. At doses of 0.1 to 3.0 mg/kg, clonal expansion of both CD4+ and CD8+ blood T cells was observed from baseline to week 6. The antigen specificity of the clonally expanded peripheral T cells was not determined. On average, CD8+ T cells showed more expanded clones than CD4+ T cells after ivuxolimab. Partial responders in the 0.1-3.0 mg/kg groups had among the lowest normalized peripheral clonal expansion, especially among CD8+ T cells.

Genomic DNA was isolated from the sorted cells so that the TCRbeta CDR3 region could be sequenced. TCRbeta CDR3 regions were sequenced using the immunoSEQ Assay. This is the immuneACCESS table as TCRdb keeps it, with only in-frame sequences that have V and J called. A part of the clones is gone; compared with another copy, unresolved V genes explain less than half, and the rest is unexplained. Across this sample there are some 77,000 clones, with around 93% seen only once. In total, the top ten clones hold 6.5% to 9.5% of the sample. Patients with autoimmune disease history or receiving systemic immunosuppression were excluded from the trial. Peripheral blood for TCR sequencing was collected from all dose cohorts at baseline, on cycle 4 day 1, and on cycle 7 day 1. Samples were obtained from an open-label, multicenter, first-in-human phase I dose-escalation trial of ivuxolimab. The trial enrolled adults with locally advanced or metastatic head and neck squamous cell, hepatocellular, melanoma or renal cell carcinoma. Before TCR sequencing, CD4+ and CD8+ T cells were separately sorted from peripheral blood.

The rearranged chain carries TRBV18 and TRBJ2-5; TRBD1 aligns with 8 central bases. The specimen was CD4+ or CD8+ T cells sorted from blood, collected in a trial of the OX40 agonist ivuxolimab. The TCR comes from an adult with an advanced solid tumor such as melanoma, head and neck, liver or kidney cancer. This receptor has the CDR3 CASSQDRGWETQYF. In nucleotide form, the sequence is TGTGCCAGCTCACAAGACAGGGGTTGGGAGACCCAGTACTTC.